Here is one T cell receptor (beta chain) with its context. What it recognizes is unknown. Data came from immunoSEQ multiplex PCR; TCRdb stores just in-frame clones and leaves some out. The sample includes about 24,000 clones, approximately 88% of them seen just once. V was cut by 0 bases and J by 5 bases, with 9 bases left in between. Looked up from germline, CDR1 is SGHRS and CDR2 is YFSETQ. The CDR3 extends over 14 amino acids. This entry is derived from a study of T cells in localized non-small cell lung cancer. Study-wide results and limits: T cell clonality was highest in uninvolved adjacent lung, above tumor. Without multi-region sequencing, intratumor heterogeneity could not be excluded.

The chain has TRBV5-1 and TRBJ1-5; D is unresolved. The TCR originated in a man aged 40 to 75 with stage I squamous cell lung carcinoma. Source: peripheral blood, taken before any cancer treatment. CDR3 sequence reads: CASSLGQADQPQHF. The DNA of the CDR3 is TGCGCCAGCAGCTTGGGTCAGGCGGATCAGCCCCAGCATTTT. Filled out from reference TRBV5-1 and TRBJ1-5, the complete variable domain reads KAGVTQTPRYLIKTRGQQVTLSCSPISGHRSVSWYQQTPGQGLQFLFEYFSETQRNKGNFPGRFSGRQFSNSRSEMNVSTLELGDSALYLCASSLGQADQPQHFGDGTRLSIL.